These 27 T cell receptor beta chains were sequenced from one sample in a study of CD8 T cells in ankylosing spondylitis. Regarding the study as a whole: Typical of ankylosing spondylitis blood, it appeared, was a TCR beta motif of under 10 highly homologous variants.

No cognate antigen is known for these TCRs. TCRdb reanalysed the 5' RACE reads using MiXCR and keeps one entry per CDR3 protein. The sample shows just under 550,000 distinct CDR3 sequences, roughly 13% of them seen only once. Source material: blood, either unsorted or a sorted T cell fraction (not recorded which). The receptor set was obtained from a male donor with ankylosing spondylitis.

This sequence joins TRBV29-1 and TRBJ1-2; tentative D call: TRBD1 (5 bases). Per the germline V gene, CDR1 is SQVTM and CDR2 is ANQGSEA. This CDR3 is built from 13 residues. The germline V and J ends were trimmed by 6 bases and 5 bases, with 16 bases remaining between them. CDR3 nucleotide sequence: TGCAGCGTCAGGGAGGATCTAGAGTATGGCTACACCTTC. Translating it yields CSVREDLEYGYTF.

As to this clonotype: A much larger clonotype is one base distant, so this may be a read error. V is TRBV29-1 and J is TRBJ1-2; 8 bases line up with TRBD1. The CDR3 has 16 amino acids. From germline, CDR1 is SQVTM and CDR2 ANQGSEA. The CDR3 bases are TGCAGCGTTGACCCGGACAGGGTGGAAGCCGGCTATGGCTTCACCTTC. Translated: CSVDPDRVEAGYGFTF.

This clonotype has ten or more counts. The V gene is TRBV5-1, the J gene TRBJ2-2; possible D gene TRBD2, 6 bases. Germline V lookup: CDR1 SGHRS, CDR2 YFSETQ. Trimming cost V 5 bases and J 0 bases, with 11 bases left between them. The CDR3 loop spans 15 amino acids. CDR3 coding DNA: TGCGCCAGCAGGTCGGGACTCTCGAACACCGGGGAGCTGTTTTTT. It yields the protein CASRSGLSNTGELFF.

This clonotype was seen a handful of times. The gene calls are TRBV20-1 and TRBJ1-3; a weak D match, TRBD1 (6 bases). CDR1 DFQATT and CDR2 SNEGSKA come from the germline V gene (reference sequence). The V end was cut by 6 bases, the J end by 1 base, with 10 bases between. This CDR3 has 13 amino acids. The CDR3 reads CSARTASGNTIYF. CDR3 coding DNA: TGCAGTGCCAGGACAGCATCTGGAAACACCATATATTTT.

The V gene is TRBV6-1, the J gene TRBJ2-1, with TRBD1 matching 9 bases. This CDR3 is built from 16 residues. Per germline, CDR1 MNHNS and CDR2 SASEGT. The J segment lost 7 bases and the V segment lost 6 bases, leaving 13 bases of the junction unmatched. The CDR3 region has the DNA TGTGCCAGCAGAAATCCCGGGACAGGGAACTGGAATGAGCAGTTCTTC. Translation gives CASRNPGTGNWNEQFF.

This clonotype was seen repeatedly, ten times or more. This CDR3 is CSVRRPDSEQFF. The CDR3 DNA reads as TGCAGCGTCCGAAGGCCGGACAGTGAGCAGTTCTTC. The chain couples TRBV29-1 to TRBJ2-1; tentatively, D is TRBD1 (6 bases). Germline lookup yields CDR1 SQVTM and CDR2 ANQGSEA. The CDR3 spans 12 residues. V lost 6 bases, J lost 9 bases, and 15 bases lay in between.

This clonotype was detected a few times. This chain connects TRBV5-5 to TRBJ2-7; D is possibly TRBD1 or TRBD2 (5 bases each). CDR1 and CDR2 (germline): SGHKS, YYEKEE (reference sequence). Trimming removed 1 base at V and 7 bases at J, with 18 bases between. The CDR3 loop spans 15 amino acids. Here the CDR3 DNA reads TGTGCCAGCAGCTTGAAGCTCGGGGCATTGGGGGAGCAGTACGTC. Translation: CASSLKLGALGEQYV.

V and J are TRBV29-1 and TRBJ1-4; D may be TRBD1 (6 bases). The CDR3 totals 14 residues. The V end was cut by 2 bases, the J end by 2 bases, with 9 bases between. CDR1 and CDR2 (germline): SQVTM, ANQGSEA. The DNA of the CDR3 is TGCAGCGTTGAACAGCAGGGGACTAATGAAAAACTGTTTTTT. The encoded protein is CSVEQQGTNEKLFF.

This clonotype was seen at least ten times. The V gene is TRBV7-8, the J gene TRBJ2-1, with D maybe TRBD1 (6 bases). V lost 2 bases and J 5 bases, leaving 10 bases between the germline ends. The CDR3 spans 14 residues. The germline gives CDR1 SGHVS, CDR2 FQNEAQ. The CDR3: CASSLYPGDNEQFF. The CDR3 DNA sequence: TGTGCCAGCAGCTTATACCCAGGGGACAATGAGCAGTTCTTC.

There are a few counts of this clonotype. The rearrangement links TRBV5-6 to TRBJ1-1, with no clear D. Trimming removed 5 bases from V and 4 bases from J, with 15 bases in between. The CDR3 loop spans 14 amino acids. Germline V gene lookup returns CDR1 SGHDT and CDR2 YYEEEE. The CDR3 DNA is TGTGCCAGCAGGGCCGCTGGGTTCGGCACTGAAGCTTTCTTT. Protein product: CASRAAGFGTEAFF.

This clonotype was picked up a small number of times. The gene calls are TRBV10-1 and TRBJ2-2, with D unclear. This CDR3 region has 14 residues. The V gene's germline CDR1 is WNHNN and CDR2 SYGVQD (reference sequence). Trimming removed 4 bases from V and 2 bases from J, with 8 bases in between. This CDR3 is CASSAQPNTGELFF. The CDR3 DNA is TGCGCCAGCAGTGCACAGCCTAACACCGGGGAGCTGTTTTTT.

This clonotype came up a few times. The V gene is TRBV6-6, the J gene TRBJ2-1; D ambiguous. Deletions cut 2 bases from V and 7 bases from J, with 9 bases between. Germline V gene lookup returns CDR1 MNHNY and CDR2 SVGAGI (reference sequence). The CDR3 loop spans 13 amino acids. The CDR3 DNA is TGTGCCAGCAGTTACGGCAGGACGAATGAGCAGTTCTTC. Its protein is CASSYGRTNEQFF.

The rearrangement joins TRBV20-1 to TRBJ1-4; D is uncertain. Germline V CDR1 and CDR2: DFQATT, SNEGSKA (reference sequence). Deletions cut 2 bases from V and 8 bases from J, with 18 bases between. CDR3 length: 15 residues. CDR3 DNA sequence: TGCAGTGCTAGACCCGGAGCGGGAGAACGCGAAAAACTGTTTTTT. Translation gives CSARPGAGEREKLFF.

In this sample, this clonotype turned up a few times. The chain employs TRBV14 and TRBJ2-7; D might be TRBD2 (6 bases). The CDR3 has 12 residues. Germline loops: CDR1 SGHDN, CDR2 FVKESK. The CDR3 bases are TGTGCCAGCAGCCAAGATCGCTGGAGACTAGTCGTC. Its protein is CASSQDRWRLVV.

The V call is TRBV14, the J call TRBJ2-4; 9 bases are shared with TRBD1. The V gene's germline CDR1 is SGHDN and CDR2 FVKESK. The CDR3 has 14 residues. J was trimmed by 6 bases and V by 1 base; bases with no gene match: 1. The CDR3 coding sequence is TGTGCCAGCAGCCAAGGACAGGGGGTAAACATTCAGTACTTC. Translated, it gives CASSQGQGVNIQYF.

The table lists this clonotype with many counts. CDR3 DNA: TGCGCCAGCAGCCGACAGGGGGGGAGGACTGAAGCTTTCTTT. Its translation is CASSRQGGRTEAFF. The genes are TRBV5-1 and TRBJ1-1; 9 bases match TRBD1. The CDR3 totals 14 residues. After removal of 4 bases from V and 5 bases from J, the junction contained 6 bases not matched to a gene. Germline-derived CDR1 and CDR2 are SGHRS and YFSETQ.

The chain recombines TRBV5-1 with TRBJ2-4, with 9 bases matching TRBD2. The trim removed 2 bases at V and 9 bases at J, leaving 12 bases unmatched. This CDR3 is 16 amino acids long. Germline CDR1 SGHRS, CDR2 YFSETQ. The CDR3 DNA is TGCGCCAGCAGCTTTCGGGGACTAGCCTCTGCCCCCATTCAGTACTTC. This gives the protein CASSFRGLASAPIQYF.

This clonotype was observed at least ten times. The rearrangement links TRBV10-3 to TRBJ2-5; 7 nucleotides align to TRBD1. Trimming removed 6 bases from V and 3 bases from J; junction bases left unmatched: 7. CDR1 is ENHRY, CDR2 SYGVKD, per germline. CDR3 length: 14 residues. CDR3 amino acids: CAIRTGAGEETQYF. The CDR3 nucleotides read TGTGCCATCAGAACAGGGGCTGGGGAAGAGACCCAGTACTTC.

This clonotype turned up a few times. This rearrangement joins TRBV7-9 to TRBJ2-7; the match to TRBD1 covers 7 bases. This CDR3 has 15 residues. Germline CDR1 reads SEHNR; CDR2 reads FQNEAQ (reference sequence). After removal of 5 bases from V and 12 bases from J, the junction contained 19 bases not matched to a gene. CDR3 DNA sequence: TGTGCCAGCAGCCTTAAGAGCTCCGGGACAGCCCCATCGTACTTC. It encodes CASSLKSSGTAPSYF.

This clonotype is a singleton in its sample. A junction end diverges from the germline sequence, so it may reflect a read error. The chain links TRBV19 to TRBJ1-2; 8 nucleotides align to TRBD1. The CDR3 length is 12 residues. Germline-derived CDR1 and CDR2 are LNHDA and SQIVND (reference sequence). The CDR3 nucleotides read TGTGCCAGTAGTATACTCCAGGGGGCTATGGCCTTC. Translating gives CASSILQGAMAF.

This clonotype was seen more than once but under ten times. V and J are TRBV5-1 and TRBJ2-3, with D perhaps TRBD2 (5 bases). Germline V CDR1 and CDR2: SGHRS, YFSETQ. V lost 5 bases and J lost 2, with 12 bases in between. This CDR3 region has 14 residues. The chain's CDR3 is CASSRGDSTDTQYF. CDR3 bases: TGCGCCAGCAGTCGGGGAGACTCCACAGATACGCAGTATTTT.

The chain recombines TRBV6-1 with TRBJ2-7, with a possible D match to TRBD2 (6 bases). The CDR3 is 13 amino acids. The germline V and J ends were trimmed by 3 bases and 4 bases, with 10 bases remaining between them. Germline V CDR1 and CDR2: MNHNS, SASEGT. The CDR3, as DNA: TGTGCCAGCAGTGAGGGGACTCTTTACGAGCAGTACGTC. Its translation is CASSEGTLYEQYV.

This clonotype has a count of ten or more. The chain carries TRBV5-5 and TRBJ2-2; 12 nucleotides align to TRBD2. Trimming cost V 5 bases and J 5 bases; bases outside gene matches: 7. Germline V lookup: CDR1 SGHKS, CDR2 YYEKEE (reference sequence). The CDR3 sequence is 16 residues long. The CDR3 loop is CASSPPLAGGTGELFF. As DNA, the CDR3 is TGTGCCAGCAGTCCTCCTCTAGCGGGAGGGACCGGGGAGCTGTTTTTT.

This clonotype appeared a few times. This rearrangement joins TRBV10-3 to TRBJ2-2, with TRBD1 as a possible D gene (6 bases). V lost 2 bases and J 0 bases, leaving 7 bases between the germline ends. There are 15 residues in the CDR3. Germline-derived CDR1 and CDR2 are ENHRY and SYGVKD. In DNA form, the CDR3 reads TGTGCCATCAGTGAGGGGGGCTCGAACACCGGGGAGCTGTTTTTT. Translated, it gives CAISEGGSNTGELFF.

This clonotype was seen a few times. This chain joins TRBV6-1 and TRBJ2-7, with D possibly being TRBD2 (6 bases). The ends were cut back, 5 bases at V and 6 bases at J, with 17 bases in the middle. This CDR3 has 14 amino acids. The germline V gene encodes CDR1 MNHNS and CDR2 SASEGT. CDR3 region: CASSQRDSGSEQYV. The CDR3 coding sequence is TGTGCCAGCAGTCAACGGGACTCCGGTTCCGAGCAGTACGTC.

V is TRBV7-9 and J is TRBJ2-4; a possible D gene is TRBD2 (6 bases). The CDR3 length is 16 residues. The V end was cut by 0 bases, the J end by 0 bases, with 9 bases between. Germline values: CDR1 SEHNR, CDR2 FQNEAQ (reference sequence). The CDR3 reads CASSLALGLAKNIQYF. DNA for the CDR3: TGTGCCAGCAGCTTAGCGCTGGGACTAGCCAAAAACATTCAGTACTTC.

This clonotype was seen more than once but under ten times. V and J are TRBV11-3 and TRBJ2-5; a possible D gene is TRBD2 (5 bases). V was cut by 0 bases and J by 4 bases, with 9 bases left in between. This CDR3 has 14 residues. CDR1 and CDR2 from the germline V gene are SGHNT and YENEEA. This CDR3 reads CASSLERTVETQYF. In DNA, the CDR3 is TGTGCCAGCAGCTTAGAAAGGACTGTAGAGACCCAGTACTTC.